The rows below give T cell receptor beta chains drawn from one sample of a study of cytomegalovirus exposure and HLA in healthy donors. Sequencing used immunoSEQ multiplex PCR; TCRdb keeps in-frame clones, though not all of them. Of fewer than 200,000 clones in the sample, over 60% are singletons; the top ten hold just under 1%. What was sequenced was PBMCs. These receptors came from a woman in her forties or fifties in good health and CMV-seropositive. CDR3s leave out the opening cysteine and the closing phenylalanine or tryptophan.

V | CDR3
TRBV5-6 | ASSLAGGDAF
TRBV29-1 | SVAREKTQY
TRBV19 | ASSIFGESTGELF
TRBV6-1 | ASKQGWAVDNEQF
TRBV7-9 | ASSLGQGATEAF
TRBV13 | ASSLGQSSGNTIY
TRBV5-5 | ASSYPQGASSGRVYEQY
TRBV7-2 | ASSLESGNRSPLH
TRBV25-1 | ASSDPGQSSYEQY
TRBV6-4 | ASSGQAGDNEQF
TRBV19 | ASSITLGTASNTEAF
TRBV2 | ASRNRGWGQPQH
TRBV2 | ASRVSSGNTIY
TRBV11-3 | ASSPGVGQGRNEQF
TRBV2 | ASTGDRGADSPLH
TRBV19 | ASSPRESDGYT
TRBV19 | ASTTTGVGNSPLH
TRBV4-1 | ASSLTWTSGRARDEQY
TRBV18 | ASSPQGVVTEAF
TRBV28 | AISGGQLGTQY
TRBV5-4 | ASSITGGMQYEQY
TRBV5-1 | ASRVGQGASTETQY
TRBV29-1 | SVGARDSNYGYT
TRBV30 | AWNPGISAHEQY
TRBV19 | ASRRSAGELF
TRBV10-1 | ASRTGRTGELF
TRBV29-1 | SVASASGGANEQF
TRBV28 | ASTRDLEAF
TRBV6-6 | ASNLRDRDVTGELF
TRBV29-1 | SASNSGSGKGEQF
TRBV9 | ASPSGGGDTQY
TRBV19 | ASRRRGHSTNEKLF
TRBV7-9 | ASSRGRPGELF
TRBV11-2 | ASSLVWAGDLNTEAF
TRBV28 | ASLSGGYNEQF
TRBV6-5 | ATTLTGLTTDTQY
TRBV6-6 | ASSPDTEAF
TRBV27 | ASSLTRPGLAGGSTDTQY
TRBV10-3 | AISEPISSGGGGRETQY
TRBV6-5 | ASRAGPYEQY
TRBV7-3 | ASSLDSYNEQF
TRBV4-1 | ASSQGSGSLPDTQY
TRBV6-1 | ASSAPPGGKAGEKLF
TRBV19 | ASSIVGVASGGRETQY
TRBV5-1 | ASSLVTDTQY
TRBV11-1 | ASSLRQTTGELF
TRBV10-3 | AIRGGESQPQH
TRBV7-8 | ASSLTSARGYEQY
TRBV10-2 | ASRVLAGGTYEQY
TRBV2 | ASSENWDRGEKLF
TRBV6-6 | ASSEGQGADTEAF
TRBV19 | ASSGAQGWQPQH
TRBV7-9 | ASSLRQGAAGELF
TRBV4-3 | ASSQGGGVQPQH